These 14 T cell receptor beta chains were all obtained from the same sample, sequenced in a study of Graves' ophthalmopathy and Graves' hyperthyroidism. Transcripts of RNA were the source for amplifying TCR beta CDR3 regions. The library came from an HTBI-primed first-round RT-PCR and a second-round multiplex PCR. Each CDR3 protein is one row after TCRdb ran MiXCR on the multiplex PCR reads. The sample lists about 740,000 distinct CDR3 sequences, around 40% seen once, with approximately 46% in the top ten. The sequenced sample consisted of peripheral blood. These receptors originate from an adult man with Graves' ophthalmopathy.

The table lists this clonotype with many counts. The DNA of the CDR3 is TGTGCCAGCAGCTCCCGTACAGGGGGTGATTATGGCTACACCTTC. It translates to CASSSRTGGDYGYTF. The rearrangement links TRBV7-2 to TRBJ1-2; 8 nucleotides agree with TRBD1. Looked up from germline, CDR1 is SGHTA and CDR2 is FQGNSA. Trimming cost V 4 bases and J 5 bases; bases outside gene matches: 9. The CDR3 contains 15 residues.

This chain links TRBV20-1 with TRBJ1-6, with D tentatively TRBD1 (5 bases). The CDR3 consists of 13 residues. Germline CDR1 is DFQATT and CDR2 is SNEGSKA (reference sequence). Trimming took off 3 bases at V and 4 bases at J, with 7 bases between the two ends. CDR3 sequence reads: CSARGGYNSPLHF. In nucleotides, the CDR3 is TGCAGTGCTAGGGGGGGATATAATTCACCCCTCCACTTT.

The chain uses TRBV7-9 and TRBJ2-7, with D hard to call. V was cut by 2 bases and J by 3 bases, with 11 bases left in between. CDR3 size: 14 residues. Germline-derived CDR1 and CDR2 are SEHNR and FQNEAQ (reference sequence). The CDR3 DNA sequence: TGTGCCAGCAGCTTAATTCCCTACAGCTACGAGCAGTACTTC. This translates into CASSLIPYSYEQYF. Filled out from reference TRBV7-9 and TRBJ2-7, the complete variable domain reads DTGVSQNPRHKITKRGQNVTFRCDPISEHNRLYWYRQTLGQGPEFLTYFQNEAQLEKSRLLSDRFSAERPKGSFSTLEIQRTEQGDSAMYLCASSLIPYSYEQYFGPGTRLTVT.

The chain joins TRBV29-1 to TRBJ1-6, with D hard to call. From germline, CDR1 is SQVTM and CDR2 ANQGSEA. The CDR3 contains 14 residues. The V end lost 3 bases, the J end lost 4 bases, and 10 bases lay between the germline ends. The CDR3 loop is CSVEAAGYNSPLHF. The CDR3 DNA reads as TGCAGCGTTGAGGCGGCAGGATATAATTCACCCCTCCACTTT.

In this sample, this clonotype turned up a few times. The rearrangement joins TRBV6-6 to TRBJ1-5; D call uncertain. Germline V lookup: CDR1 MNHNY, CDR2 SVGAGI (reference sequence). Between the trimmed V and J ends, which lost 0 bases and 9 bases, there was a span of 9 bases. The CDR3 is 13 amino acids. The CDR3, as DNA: TGTGCCAGCAGTTACTCAGGTTTAACGCCCCAGCATTTT. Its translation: CASSYSGLTPQHF.

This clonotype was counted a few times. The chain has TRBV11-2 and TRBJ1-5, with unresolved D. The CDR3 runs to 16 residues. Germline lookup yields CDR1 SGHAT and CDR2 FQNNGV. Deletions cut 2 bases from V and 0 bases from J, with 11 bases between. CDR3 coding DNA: TGTGCCAGCAGCTTATACAGCGGGAATAGCAATCAGCCCCAGCATTTT. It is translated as CASSLYSGNSNQPQHF. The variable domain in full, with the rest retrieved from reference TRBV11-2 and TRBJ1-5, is EAGVAQSPRYKIIEKRQSVAFWCNPISGHATLYWYQQILGQGPKLLIQFQNNGVVDDSQLPKDRFSAERLKGVDSTLKIQPAKLEDSAVYLCASSLYSGNSNQPQHFGDGTRLSIL.

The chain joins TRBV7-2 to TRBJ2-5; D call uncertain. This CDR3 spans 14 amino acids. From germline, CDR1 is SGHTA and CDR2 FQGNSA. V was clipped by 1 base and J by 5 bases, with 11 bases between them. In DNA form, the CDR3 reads TGTGCCAGCAGCTTAGGATGGGCCTGGGAGACCCAGTACTTC. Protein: CASSLGWAWETQYF.

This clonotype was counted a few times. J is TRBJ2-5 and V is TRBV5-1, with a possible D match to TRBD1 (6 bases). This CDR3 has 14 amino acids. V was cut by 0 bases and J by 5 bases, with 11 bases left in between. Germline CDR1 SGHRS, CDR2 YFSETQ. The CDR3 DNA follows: TGCGCCAGCAGCTTGGTACAGGGAACGGAGACCCAGTACTTC. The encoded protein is CASSLVQGTETQYF. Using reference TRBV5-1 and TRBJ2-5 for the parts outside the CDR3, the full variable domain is KAGVTQTPRYLIKTRGQQVTLSCSPISGHRSVSWYQQTPGQGLQFLFEYFSETQRNKGNFPGRFSGRQFSNSRSEMNVSTLELGDSALYLCASSLVQGTETQYFGPGTRLLVL.

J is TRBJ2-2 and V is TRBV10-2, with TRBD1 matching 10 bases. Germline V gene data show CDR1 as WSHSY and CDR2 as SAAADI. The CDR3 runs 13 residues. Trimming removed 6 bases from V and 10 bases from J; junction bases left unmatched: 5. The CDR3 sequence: CASSLTGGLELFF. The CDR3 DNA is TGCGCCAGCAGCCTGACAGGGGGCCTGGAGCTGTTTTTT.

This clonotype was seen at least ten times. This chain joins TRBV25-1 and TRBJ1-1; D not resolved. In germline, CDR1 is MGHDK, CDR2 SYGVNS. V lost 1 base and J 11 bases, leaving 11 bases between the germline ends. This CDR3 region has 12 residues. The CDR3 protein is CASSEFEGGAFF. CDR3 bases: TGTGCCAGCAGTGAATTTGAGGGAGGCGCTTTCTTT.

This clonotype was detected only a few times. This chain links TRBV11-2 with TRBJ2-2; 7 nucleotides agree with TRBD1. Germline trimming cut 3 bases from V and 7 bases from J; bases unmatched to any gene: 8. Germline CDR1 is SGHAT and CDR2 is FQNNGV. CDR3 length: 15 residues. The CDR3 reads CASSLLGQSVGELFF. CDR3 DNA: TGTGCCAGCAGCTTGTTGGGACAGTCGGTCGGGGAGCTGTTTTTT.

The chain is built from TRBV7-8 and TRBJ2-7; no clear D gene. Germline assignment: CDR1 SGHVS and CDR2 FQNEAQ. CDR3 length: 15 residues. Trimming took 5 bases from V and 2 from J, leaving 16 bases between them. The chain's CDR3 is CASSPHTERAYEQYF. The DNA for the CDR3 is TGTGCCAGCAGCCCGCATACGGAGCGAGCCTACGAGCAGTACTTC.

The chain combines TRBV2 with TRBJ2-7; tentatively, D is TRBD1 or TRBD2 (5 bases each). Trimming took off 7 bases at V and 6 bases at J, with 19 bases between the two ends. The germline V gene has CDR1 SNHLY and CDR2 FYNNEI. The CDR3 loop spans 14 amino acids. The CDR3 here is CASTQIQGRGEQYF. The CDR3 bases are TGTGCCAGCACCCAGATTCAGGGACGGGGCGAGCAGTACTTC.

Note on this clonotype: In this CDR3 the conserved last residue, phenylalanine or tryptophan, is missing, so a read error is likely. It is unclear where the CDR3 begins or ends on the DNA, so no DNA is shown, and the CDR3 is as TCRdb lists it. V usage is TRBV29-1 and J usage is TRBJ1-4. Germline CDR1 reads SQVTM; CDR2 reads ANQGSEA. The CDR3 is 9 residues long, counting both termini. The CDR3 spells CSVEMEGFY.